This T cell receptor beta chain was identified in a study of chronic HIV infection and antiretroviral therapy. TCRdb re-derived calls from the 5' RACE reads in MiXCR, one entry per CDR3 protein. This sample yields more than 25,000 distinct CDR3 sequences, of which around 8.6% are seen a single time; roughly 2.7% belongs to the top ten. The receptor was derived from an adult who had HIV and had not received antiretroviral therapy, or was an uninfected healthy control (not recorded which). The sample taken for sequencing was peripheral blood.

The CDR3 DNA sequence: TGTGCCAGCAGTTTAGCGGCTGGGCATGAGCAGTTCTTC. This sequence encodes CASSLAAGHEQFF. The V call is TRBV12-3 or TRBV12-4, the J call TRBJ2-1; D is ambiguous. The CDR3 consists of 13 residues. Deletions cut 0 bases from V and 8 bases from J, with 8 bases between.